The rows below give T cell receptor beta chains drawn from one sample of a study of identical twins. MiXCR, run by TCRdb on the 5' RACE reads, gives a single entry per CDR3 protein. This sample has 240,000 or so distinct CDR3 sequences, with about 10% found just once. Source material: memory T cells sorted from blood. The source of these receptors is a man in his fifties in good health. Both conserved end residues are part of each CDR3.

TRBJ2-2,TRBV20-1,CSARDQGYRRELFF
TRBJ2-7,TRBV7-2,CASSPSGSFYEQYF
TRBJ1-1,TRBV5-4,CASRLWGLKRWDTEAFF
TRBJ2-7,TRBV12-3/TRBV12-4,CASSLAGGTGAYEQYF
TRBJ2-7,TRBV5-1,CASSLVASSYEQYF
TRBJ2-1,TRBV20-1,CSARNAGTSGTPRSYNEQFF
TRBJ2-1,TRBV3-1,CASSQESGGLINEQFF
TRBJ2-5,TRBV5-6,CASSFGTSIQTQYF
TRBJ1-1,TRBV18,CASSPQGPNTEAFF
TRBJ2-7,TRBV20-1,CSARGREGLREQYF
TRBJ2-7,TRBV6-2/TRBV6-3,CASSPRAAGLAGAYEQYF
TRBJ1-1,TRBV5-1,CASSQDSVNTEAFF
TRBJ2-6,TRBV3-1,CASSQDGTASGANVLTF
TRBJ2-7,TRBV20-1,CSARTLREQYF
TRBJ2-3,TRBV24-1,CATSDLQLGGTDTQYF
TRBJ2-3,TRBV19,CASSWQGEADTQYF
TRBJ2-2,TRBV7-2,CASSITGTDTGELFF
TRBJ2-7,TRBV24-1,CATSDPGRGEQYF
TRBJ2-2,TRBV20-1,CSARDLGQSNTGELFF
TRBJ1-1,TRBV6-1,CASSPDIAKGTEAFF
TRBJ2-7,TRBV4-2,CASSQRDEQYF
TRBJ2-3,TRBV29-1,CSVVPSRPPDTQYF
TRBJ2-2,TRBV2,CASSERQGIAKLFF
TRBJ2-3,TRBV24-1,CATSGTFTDTQYF
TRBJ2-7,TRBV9,CASSVGPGLAGKYEQYF
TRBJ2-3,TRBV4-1,CASSLTSGRPDTQYF
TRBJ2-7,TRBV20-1,CSATAGDRVFDEQYF
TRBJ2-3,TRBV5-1,CASSFNTGVVSQYF
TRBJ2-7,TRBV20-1,CSARDPMGRGFYEQYF
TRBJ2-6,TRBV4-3,CASSQGGQRAGANVLTF
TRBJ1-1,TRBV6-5,CASTSVGVNTEAFF
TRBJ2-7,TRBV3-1,CASSREPGQGSYEQYF
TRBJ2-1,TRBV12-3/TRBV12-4,CASSLGRGQFF